The 5 T cell receptor beta chains below were found in one sample sequenced in a study of memory CD4+ T cells and cytomegalovirus serostatus. The sort gate was single viable CD3+CD4+CD8-CD45RO+ cells for memory CD4+ T cells. The method was immunoSEQ multiplex PCR; TCRdb's version includes in-frame clones alone and lacks a portion of them. The sample includes about 75,000 clones, 60% to 80% seen only once; the top ten take approximately 2.8%. The sequenced material came from memory CD4+ T cells from blood. All receptors come from an adult in good health and CMV-seropositive.

This clone was recorded only once. This chain connects TRBV25-1 to TRBJ1-1; TRBD1 agrees at 8 bases. Germline V gene lookup returns CDR1 MGHDK and CDR2 SYGVNS. The junction had 8 bases not matched to a gene; V was cut back by 6 bases and J by 8 bases. The CDR3 is 13 residues long. For the CDR3, the DNA is TGTGCCAGCAGAATCACGGGACAGGAGGAAGCTTTCTTT. Its protein product is CASRITGQEEAFF.

V and J are TRBV7-8 and TRBJ2-1; 8 bases map to TRBD2. Germline assignment: CDR1 SGHVS and CDR2 FQNEAQ. Losses at the gene ends were 7 bases for V and 2 bases for J; bases not matched to a gene: 7. The CDR3 loop spans 15 amino acids. The CDR3 region has the DNA TGTGCCAGCATTGAAACTAGCGGCGCCTACAATGAGCAGTTCTTC. This sequence encodes CASIETSGAYNEQFF.

The rearrangement links TRBV10-3 to TRBJ2-5; possibly TRBD2 for D (6 bases). Trimming cost V 4 bases and J 4 bases, with 13 bases left between them. The CDR3 runs 14 residues. The germline gives CDR1 ENHRY, CDR2 SYGVKD. CDR3 nucleotides: TGTGCCATCAGTGTTCGGGGGACTTCAGAGACCCAGTACTTC. This translates into CAISVRGTSETQYF.

V usage is TRBV6-6 and J usage is TRBJ1-2; D gene unclear. V lost 4 bases and J lost 5, with 17 bases in between. CDR1 is MNHNY and CDR2 is SVGAGI in the germline V gene (reference sequence). There are 15 residues in the CDR3. CDR3 in amino acids: CASSSDGALRYGYTF. The CDR3 region has the DNA TGTGCCAGCAGTTCCGACGGCGCCCTGAGGTATGGCTACACCTTC.

The chain combines TRBV6-1 with TRBJ1-5; TRBD1 agrees at 9 bases. The junction had 9 bases not matched to a gene; V was cut back by 6 bases and J by 6 bases. The CDR3 length is 15 residues. The V gene's germline CDR1 is MNHNS and CDR2 SASEGT. CDR3 sequence: CASSEQGASVQPQHF. In DNA, the CDR3 is TGTGCCAGCAGCGAACAGGGGGCTTCGGTTCAGCCCCAGCATTTT.